This T cell receptor beta chain was sequenced in a study of T-cell memory formation after mild COVID-19. General study points: Some clones that responded were present in memory (sampled pre-infection), which suggests cross-reactive memory joined. Day 15 to 85 contractors were CD4/CD8 balanced; later expanders leaned CD4+.

With constant-segment primers, 5'RACE yielded cDNA libraries of TCR alpha and TCR beta that carried sample barcodes and UMIs. Via MiXCR, TCRdb re-called the 5' RACE reads, giving one row per CDR3 protein. The table lists hundreds of thousands of distinct CDR3 sequences, roughly 13% of them singletons, with about 20% in the top ten. The CDR3 runs 13 residues. V was cut by 7 bases and J by 6 bases, with 13 bases left in between. Per the germline V gene, CDR1 is MNHEY and CDR2 is SVGEGT. This clonotype was seen a handful of times. Its specificity is unknown. The chain combines TRBV6-2 or TRBV6-3 with TRBJ1-5, with D perhaps matching TRBD1 (5 bases). The sample comprised PBMCs or a T cell subset sorted from them (not recorded which). The TCR comes from a man in his late teens or twenties who had mild COVID-19 (a few samples of this study predate the infection). Cell type and time point are not known. The CDR3 loop reads CASTDSQVQPQHF. In DNA, the CDR3 is TGTGCCAGCACGGATTCACAGGTTCAGCCCCAGCATTTT.